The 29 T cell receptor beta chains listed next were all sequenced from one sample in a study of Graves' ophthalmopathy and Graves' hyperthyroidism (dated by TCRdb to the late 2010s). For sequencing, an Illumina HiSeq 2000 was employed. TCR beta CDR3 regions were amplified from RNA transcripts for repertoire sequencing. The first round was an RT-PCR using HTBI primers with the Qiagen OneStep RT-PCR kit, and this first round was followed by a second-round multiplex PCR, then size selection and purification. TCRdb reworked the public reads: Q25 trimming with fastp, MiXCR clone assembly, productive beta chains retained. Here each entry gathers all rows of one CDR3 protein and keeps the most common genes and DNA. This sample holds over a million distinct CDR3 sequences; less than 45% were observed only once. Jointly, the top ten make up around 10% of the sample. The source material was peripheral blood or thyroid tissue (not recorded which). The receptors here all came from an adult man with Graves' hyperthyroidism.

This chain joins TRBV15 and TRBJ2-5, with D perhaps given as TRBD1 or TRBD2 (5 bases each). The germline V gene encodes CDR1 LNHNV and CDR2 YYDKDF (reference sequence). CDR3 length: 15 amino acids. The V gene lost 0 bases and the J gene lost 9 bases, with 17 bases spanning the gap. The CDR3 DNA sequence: TGTGCCACCAGCAGAGAGGGGGTGGGCAATCAGCCCCAGTACTTC. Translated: CATSREGVGNQPQYF.

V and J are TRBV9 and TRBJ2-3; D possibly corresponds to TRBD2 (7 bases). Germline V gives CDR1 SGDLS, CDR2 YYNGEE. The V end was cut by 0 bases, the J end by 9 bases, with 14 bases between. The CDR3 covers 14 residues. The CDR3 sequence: CASSVEGGGRTQYF. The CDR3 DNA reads TGTGCCAGCAGCGTAGAAGGGGGGGGGCGGACGCAGTATTTT.

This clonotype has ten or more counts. The CDR3 protein is CASSYGPEAFF. The CDR3 nucleotides read TGTGCCAGCAGTTACGGACCTGAAGCTTTCTTT. The rearrangement joins TRBV6-5 to TRBJ1-1; D unresolved. The CDR3 length is 11 residues. Germline CDR1 is MNHEY and CDR2 is SVGAGI. The V gene lost 2 bases and the J gene lost 6 bases, with 4 bases spanning the gap.

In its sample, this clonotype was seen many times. CDR3 loop: CASSPTLGVKRGYGYTF. The CDR3 bases are TGCGCCAGCAGCCCTACATTGGGGGTCAAGAGGGGCTATGGCTACACCTTC. This rearrangement joins TRBV4-1 to TRBJ1-2; D is perhaps TRBD1 (5 bases). The V end lost 4 bases, the J end lost 4 bases, and 22 bases lay between the germline ends. Germline lookup yields CDR1 MGHRA and CDR2 YSYEKL. The CDR3 is 17 amino acids.

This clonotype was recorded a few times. CDR3 coding DNA: TGTGCCAGCAGCTTGTCGGCAGGCTACACGGTGGAGACCCAGTACTTC. Translated, it gives CASSLSAGYTVETQYF. The chain carries TRBV5-5 and TRBJ2-5; D not resolved. The CDR3 loop spans 16 amino acids. V was cut by 1 base and J by 5 bases, with 18 bases left in between. Germline V gene sequence: CDR1 SGHKS, CDR2 YYEKEE (reference sequence).

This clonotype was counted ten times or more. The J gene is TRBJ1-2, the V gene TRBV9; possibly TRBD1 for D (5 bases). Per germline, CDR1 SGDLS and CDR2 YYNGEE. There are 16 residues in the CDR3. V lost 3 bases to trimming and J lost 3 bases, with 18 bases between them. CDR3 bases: TGTGCCAGCAGCGGTGGGGACCCACAAGTTGACTATGGCTACACCTTC. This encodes CASSGGDPQVDYGYTF.

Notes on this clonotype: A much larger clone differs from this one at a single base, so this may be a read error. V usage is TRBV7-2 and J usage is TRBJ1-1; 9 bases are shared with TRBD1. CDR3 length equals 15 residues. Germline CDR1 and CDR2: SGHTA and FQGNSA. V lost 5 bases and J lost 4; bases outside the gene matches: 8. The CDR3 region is CASSAQGATLTEAFF. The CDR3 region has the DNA TGTGCCAGCAGCGCACAGGGGGCAACGCTCACTGAAGCTTTCTTT.

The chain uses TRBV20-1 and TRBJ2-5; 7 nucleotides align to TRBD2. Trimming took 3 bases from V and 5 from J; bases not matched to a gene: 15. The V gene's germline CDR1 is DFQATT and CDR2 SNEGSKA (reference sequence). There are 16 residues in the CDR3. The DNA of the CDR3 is TGCAGTGCTAGCGGTACCAGTGCGGGAGTCGTCGAGACCCAGTACTTC. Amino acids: CSASGTSAGVVETQYF.

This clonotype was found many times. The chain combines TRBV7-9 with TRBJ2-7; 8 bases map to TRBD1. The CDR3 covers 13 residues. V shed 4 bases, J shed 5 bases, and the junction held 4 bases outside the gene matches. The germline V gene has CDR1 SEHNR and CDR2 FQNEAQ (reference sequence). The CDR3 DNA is TGTGCCAGCAGCTCACACAGGGGGAACGAGCAGTACTTC. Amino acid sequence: CASSSHRGNEQYF.

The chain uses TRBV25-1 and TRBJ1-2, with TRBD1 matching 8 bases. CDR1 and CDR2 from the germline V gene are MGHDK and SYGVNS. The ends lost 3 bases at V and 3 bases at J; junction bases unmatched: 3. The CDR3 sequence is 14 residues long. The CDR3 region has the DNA TGTGCCAGCAGTGAGCAGGGGGCGGACTATGGCTACACCTTC. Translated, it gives CASSEQGADYGYTF.

CDR3 protein: CASRTGSEPTEKLFF. In DNA form, the CDR3 reads TGTGCCAGCAGGACTGGGAGTGAGCCCACCGAAAAACTGTTTTTT. This chain uses TRBV6-5 with TRBJ1-4; D is unresolved. CDR3 size: 15 residues. With 6 bases removed from V and 8 bases from J, the gap between germline ends came to 19 bases. Germline V gene lookup returns CDR1 MNHEY and CDR2 SVGAGI.

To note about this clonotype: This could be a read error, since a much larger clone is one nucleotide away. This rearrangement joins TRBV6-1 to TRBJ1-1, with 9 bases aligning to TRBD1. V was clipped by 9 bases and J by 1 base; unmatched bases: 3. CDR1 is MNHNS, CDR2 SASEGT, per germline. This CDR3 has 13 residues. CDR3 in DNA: TGTGCCAGGGAGGACAGGGGGAACACTGAAGCTTTCTTT. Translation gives CAREDRGNTEAFF.

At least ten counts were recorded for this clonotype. In DNA form, the CDR3 reads TGCAGCGTTGATCTCCAGGTATCATCGAACTATGGCTACACCTTC. Protein product: CSVDLQVSSNYGYTF. The chain carries TRBV29-1 and TRBJ1-2, with no clear D. CDR1 and CDR2 (germline): SQVTM, ANQGSEA. Trimming left V 3 bases short and J 2 bases short, with 16 bases between. This CDR3 comprises 15 residues. The entire variable domain, with the rest obtained from reference TRBV29-1 and TRBJ1-2, is as follows: SAVISQKPSRDICQRGTSLTIQCQVDSQVTMMFWYRQQPGQSLTLIATANQGSEATYESGFVIDKFPISRPNLTFSTLTVSNMSPEDSSIYLCSVDLQVSSNYGYTFGSGTRLTVV.

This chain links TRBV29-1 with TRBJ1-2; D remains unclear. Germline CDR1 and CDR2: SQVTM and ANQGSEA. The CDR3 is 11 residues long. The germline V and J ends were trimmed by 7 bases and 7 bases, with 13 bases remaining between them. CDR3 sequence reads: CSAENLGGYTF. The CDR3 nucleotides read TGCAGCGCCGAGAACCTAGGTGGCTACACCTTC.

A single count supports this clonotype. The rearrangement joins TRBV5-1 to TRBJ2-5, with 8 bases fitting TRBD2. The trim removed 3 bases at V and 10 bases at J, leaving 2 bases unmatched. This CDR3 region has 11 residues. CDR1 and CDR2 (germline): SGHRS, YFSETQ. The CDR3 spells CASSSGLGQYF. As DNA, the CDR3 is TGCGCCAGCAGCTCGGGACTAGGCCAGTACTTC.

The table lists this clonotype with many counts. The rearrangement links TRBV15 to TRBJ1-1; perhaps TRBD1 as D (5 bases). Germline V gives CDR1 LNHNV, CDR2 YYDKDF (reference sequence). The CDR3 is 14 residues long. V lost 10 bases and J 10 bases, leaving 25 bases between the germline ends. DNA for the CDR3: TGTGCCATCATGCACTCCGGGACCCAGAATGGAGCTTTCTTT. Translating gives CAIMHSGTQNGAFF.

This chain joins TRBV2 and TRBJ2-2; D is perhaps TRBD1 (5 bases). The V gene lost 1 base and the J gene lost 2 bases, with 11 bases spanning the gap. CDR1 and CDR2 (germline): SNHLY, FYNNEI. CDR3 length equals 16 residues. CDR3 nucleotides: TGTGCCAGCAGTGAAGAGGGGCAAATAAACACCGGGGAGCTGTTTTTT. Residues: CASSEEGQINTGELFF.

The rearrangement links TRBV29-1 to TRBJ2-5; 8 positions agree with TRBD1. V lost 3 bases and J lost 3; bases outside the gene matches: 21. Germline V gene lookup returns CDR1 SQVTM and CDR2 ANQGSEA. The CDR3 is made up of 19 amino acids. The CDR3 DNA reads TGCAGCGTTGAGGGGGCCCGGGCAGGGGGCGCGGTAATTGAAGAGACCCAGTACTTC. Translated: CSVEGARAGGAVIEETQYF. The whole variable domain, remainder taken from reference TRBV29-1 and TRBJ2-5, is SAVISQKPSRDICQRGTSLTIQCQVDSQVTMMFWYRQQPGQSLTLIATANQGSEATYESGFVIDKFPISRPNLTFSTLTVSNMSPEDSSIYLCSVEGARAGGAVIEETQYFGPGTRLLVL.

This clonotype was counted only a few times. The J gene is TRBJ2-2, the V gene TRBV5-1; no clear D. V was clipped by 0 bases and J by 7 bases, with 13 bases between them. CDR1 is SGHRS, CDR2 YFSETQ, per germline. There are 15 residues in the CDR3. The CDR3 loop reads CASSLGYVGGGELFF. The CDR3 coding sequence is TGCGCCAGCAGCTTGGGCTACGTTGGTGGCGGGGAGCTGTTTTTT.

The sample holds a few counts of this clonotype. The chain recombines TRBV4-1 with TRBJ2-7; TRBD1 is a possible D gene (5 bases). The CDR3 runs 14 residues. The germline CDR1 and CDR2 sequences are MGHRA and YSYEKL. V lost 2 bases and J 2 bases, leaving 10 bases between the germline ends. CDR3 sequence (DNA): TGCGCCAGCAGCCAACAAGGGGTGGCCTACGAGCAGTACTTC. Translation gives CASSQQGVAYEQYF.

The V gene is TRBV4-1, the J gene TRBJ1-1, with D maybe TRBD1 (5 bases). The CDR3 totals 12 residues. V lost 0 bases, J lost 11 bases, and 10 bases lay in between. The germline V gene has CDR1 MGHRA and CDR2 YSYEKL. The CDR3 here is CASSQDRGVAFF. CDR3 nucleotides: TGCGCCAGCAGCCAAGATCGGGGCGTTGCTTTCTTT.

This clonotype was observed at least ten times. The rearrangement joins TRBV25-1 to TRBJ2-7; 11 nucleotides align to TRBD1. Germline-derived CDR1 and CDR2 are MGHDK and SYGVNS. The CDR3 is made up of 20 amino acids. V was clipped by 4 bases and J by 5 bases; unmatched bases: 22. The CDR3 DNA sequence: TGTGCCAGCAGTGGCCCCTTGTTGTCACCCCGGGACAGGGGGTTCCACGAGCAGTACTTC. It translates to CASSGPLLSPRDRGFHEQYF.

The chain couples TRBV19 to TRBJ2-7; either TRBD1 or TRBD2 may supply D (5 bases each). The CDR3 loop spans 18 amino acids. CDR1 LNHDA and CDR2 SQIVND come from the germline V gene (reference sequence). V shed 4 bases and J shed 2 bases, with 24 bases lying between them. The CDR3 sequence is CASSTLEIDRGITYEQYF. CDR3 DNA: TGTGCCAGTAGTACCCTCGAAATTGACAGAGGGATTACCTACGAGCAGTACTTC.

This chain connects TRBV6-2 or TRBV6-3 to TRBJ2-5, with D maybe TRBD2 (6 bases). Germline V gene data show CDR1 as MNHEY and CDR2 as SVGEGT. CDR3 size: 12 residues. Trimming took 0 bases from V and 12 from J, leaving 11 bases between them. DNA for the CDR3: TGTGCCAGCAGTTACTCCGGGACGGGGGAGTACTTC. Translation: CASSYSGTGEYF.

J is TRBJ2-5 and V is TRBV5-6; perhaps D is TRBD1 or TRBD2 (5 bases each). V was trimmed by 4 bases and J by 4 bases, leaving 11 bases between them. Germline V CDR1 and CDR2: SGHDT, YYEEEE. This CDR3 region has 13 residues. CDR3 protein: CASSIYGTETQYF. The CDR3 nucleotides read TGTGCCAGCAGCATATACGGGACAGAGACCCAGTACTTC.

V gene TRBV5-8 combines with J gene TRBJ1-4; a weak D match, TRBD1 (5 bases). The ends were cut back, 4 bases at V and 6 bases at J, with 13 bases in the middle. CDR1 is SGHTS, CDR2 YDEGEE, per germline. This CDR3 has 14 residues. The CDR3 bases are TGTGCCAGCAGCGAGGGGCTGAGGGATGAAAAACTGTTTTTT. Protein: CASSEGLRDEKLFF.

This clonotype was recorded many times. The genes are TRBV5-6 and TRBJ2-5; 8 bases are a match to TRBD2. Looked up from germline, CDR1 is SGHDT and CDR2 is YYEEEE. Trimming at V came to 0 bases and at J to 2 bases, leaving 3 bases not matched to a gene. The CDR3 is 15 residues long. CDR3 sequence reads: CASSLAGLGQETQYF. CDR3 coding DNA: TGTGCCAGCAGCTTGGCGGGACTAGGACAAGAGACCCAGTACTTC.

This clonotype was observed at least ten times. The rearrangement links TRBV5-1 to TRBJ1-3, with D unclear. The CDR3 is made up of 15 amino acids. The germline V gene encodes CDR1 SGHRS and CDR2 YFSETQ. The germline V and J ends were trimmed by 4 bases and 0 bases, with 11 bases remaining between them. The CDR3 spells CASSVDGHSGNTIYF. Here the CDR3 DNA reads TGCGCCAGCAGCGTGGACGGGCACTCTGGAAACACCATATATTTT.

The CDR3 is CSVGLAGGHRAQYF. The DNA of the CDR3 is TGCAGCGTGGGACTAGCGGGAGGGCACCGGGCCCAGTACTTC. The genes are TRBV29-1 and TRBJ2-5; 16 nucleotides align to TRBD2. The CDR3 loop spans 14 amino acids. CDR1 is SQVTM and CDR2 is ANQGSEA in the germline V gene. J gave up 9 bases and V 6 bases, and 7 bases lay outside the gene matches.